Below, 26 T cell receptor beta chains from the same sample are listed, as sequenced in a study of siplizumab effects on memory and regulatory T cells. Profiled with immunoSEQ multiplex PCR; TCRdb holds only in-frame clones, not every one. The data contain around 82,000 clones, roughly 93% of them seen just once; the ten biggest clones take up roughly 4.7%. Sequenced sample: CD8+ T cells sorted from blood. Receptors were obtained from a human donor in good health.

The rearrangement joins TRBV13 to TRBJ2-3; D unresolved. V was trimmed by 1 base and J by 2 bases, leaving 4 bases between them. CDR3 length: 13 residues. CDR1 and CDR2 (germline): PRHDT, FYEKMQ (reference sequence). For the CDR3, the DNA is TGTGCCAGCAGCTTAGCCGACACAGATACGCAGTATTTT. This gives the protein CASSLADTDTQYF.

This chain uses TRBV4-3 with TRBJ1-1; 7 bases are a match to TRBD1. Germline V gene data show CDR1 as LGHNA and CDR2 as YSLEER. CDR3 length: 14 residues. After removal of 2 bases from V and 5 bases from J, the junction contained 5 bases not matched to a gene. Here the CDR3 reads CASSQLPGGTEAFF. The CDR3 DNA is TGCGCCAGCAGCCAACTGCCAGGGGGGACTGAAGCTTTCTTT.

This chain links TRBV9 with TRBJ2-1, with 13 positions matching TRBD2. The V and J ends lost 2 bases and 5 bases, in that order; junction bases with no gene match: 4. From germline, CDR1 is SGDLS and CDR2 YYNGEE. The CDR3 consists of 16 residues. CDR3 DNA sequence: TGTGCCAGCAGCGTTTATACTAGCGGGGGGGACAATGAGCAGTTCTTC. Translation gives CASSVYTSGGDNEQFF.

The chain employs TRBV4-2 and TRBJ1-2, with TRBD1 as a possible D gene (6 bases). The CDR3 contains 15 residues. Trimming cost V 3 bases and J 3 bases, with 14 bases left between them. Per the germline V gene, CDR1 is LGHNA and CDR2 is YNFKEQ. CDR3 sequence reads: CASSQQTGSDYGYTF. DNA of the CDR3: TGTGCCAGCAGCCAGCAAACAGGGAGTGACTATGGCTACACCTTC.

V usage is TRBV7-2 and J usage is TRBJ2-7, with D unresolved. The V gene's germline CDR1 is SGHTA and CDR2 FQGNSA. Trimming removed 2 bases at V and 1 base at J, with 9 bases between. The CDR3 length is 14 residues. The CDR3 bases are TGTGCCAGCAGCTTAATATCGGGTTCCTACGAGCAGTACTTC. Translation gives CASSLISGSYEQYF. Full variable domain (missing parts from reference TRBV7-2 and TRBJ2-7): GAGVSQSPSNKVTEKGKDVELRCDPISGHTALYWYRQSLGQGLEFLIYFQGNSAPDKSGLPSDRFSAERTGGSVSTLTIQRTQQEDSAVYLCASSLISGSYEQYFGPGTRLTVT.

The gene calls are TRBV23-1 and TRBJ2-7; TRBD1 aligns across 7 bases. TRBV23-1 is designated an ORF whose function remains uncertain. J was trimmed by 1 base and V by 3 bases; bases with no gene match: 12. The CDR3 loop spans 17 amino acids. The DNA of the CDR3 is TGCGCCAGCAGTCACGGGTTACAGGGGAATTGGTCCTACGAGCAGTACTTC. Translating it yields CASSHGLQGNWSYEQYF.

This chain connects TRBV14 to TRBJ1-2, with D unclear. Germline CDR1 reads SGHDN; CDR2 reads FVKESK. The CDR3 extends over 13 amino acids. Trimming left V 4 bases short and J 4 bases short, with 10 bases between. The CDR3 sequence: CASSPGRSYGYTF. The CDR3 nucleotides read TGTGCCAGCAGCCCCGGACGGAGCTATGGCTACACCTTC.

CDR3 in DNA: TGTGCCAGCAGTTTATCTGGCTATCAGCCCCAGCATTTT. Protein product: CASSLSGYQPQHF. J is TRBJ1-5 and V is TRBV27; D ambiguous. Deletions cut 0 bases from V and 5 bases from J, with 5 bases between. Germline V gene sequence: CDR1 MNHEY, CDR2 SMNVEV (reference sequence). The CDR3 has 13 residues.

The rearrangement links TRBV7-9 to TRBJ2-2; D call uncertain. CDR3 length: 12 amino acids. The germline gives CDR1 SEHNR, CDR2 FQNEAQ (reference sequence). V lost 8 bases, J lost 7 bases, and 11 bases lay in between. CDR3 in DNA: TGTGCCAGCCAGCAATACGGCGGGGAGCTGTTTTTT. This codes for CASQQYGGELFF.

V usage is TRBV27 and J usage is TRBJ2-1; 8 bases are shared with TRBD2. Germline CDR1 reads MNHEY; CDR2 reads SMNVEV (reference sequence). The CDR3 consists of 15 residues. V shed 5 bases, J shed 9 bases, and the junction held 12 bases outside the gene matches. This CDR3 reads CASSPSLTGGLEQFF. The CDR3 DNA is TGTGCCAGCAGTCCATCCCTGACGGGGGGGCTTGAGCAGTTCTTC.

This chain joins TRBV5-6 and TRBJ2-7; weak D call: TRBD2 (6 bases). The germline CDR1 and CDR2 sequences are SGHDT and YYEEEE. The CDR3 has 17 residues. V was pared by 0 bases and J by 2 bases, with 18 bases between. CDR3 amino acids: CASSLAGLATATYEQYF. The CDR3 bases are TGTGCCAGCAGCTTGGCGGGCCTAGCGACTGCAACCTACGAGCAGTACTTC.

The gene calls are TRBV1 and TRBJ1-2. TRBV1 is deemed a pseudogene. This CDR3 has 16 residues. Written as DNA, the CDR3 is TGCACCAGCAGCCAAGATGGGAGGCGGGCTACCCATGGCTACACCTTC. The encoded protein is CTSSQDGRRATHGYTF.

V gene TRBV5-6 combines with J gene TRBJ2-7; 9 bases map to TRBD1. Germline CDR1 is SGHDT and CDR2 is YYEEEE. V was clipped by 0 bases and J by 6 bases; unmatched bases: 7. CDR3 size: 15 residues. CDR3 residues: CASSLGPGQGPEQYF. The CDR3 DNA reads TGTGCCAGCAGCTTGGGGCCGGGACAGGGTCCCGAGCAGTACTTC.

The chain combines TRBV6-1 with TRBJ2-3; TRBD2 agrees at 16 bases. Germline trimming cut 4 bases from V and 5 bases from J; bases unmatched to any gene: 12. CDR3 length: 19 amino acids. From germline, CDR1 is MNHNS and CDR2 SASEGT. CDR3 in DNA: TGTGCCAGCAGTGTACGTCCGGGACTAGCGGGGGGGGTTGTAGATACGCAGTATTTT. It translates to CASSVRPGLAGGVVDTQYF.

V is TRBV27 and J is TRBJ1-1; weak D call: TRBD1 (6 bases). The germline V gene has CDR1 MNHEY and CDR2 SMNVEV (reference sequence). Trimming took 5 bases from V and 4 from J, leaving 20 bases between them. This CDR3 contains 16 residues. The CDR3 coding sequence is TGTGCCAGCAGTCAAGGGGCAGGGTTGGGGGCCACTGAAGCTTTCTTT. Its translation: CASSQGAGLGATEAFF.

The V and J genes are TRBV5-8 and TRBJ2-7; tentatively, D is TRBD2 (6 bases). The CDR3 is 11 amino acids. Trimming took off 4 bases at V and 10 bases at J, with 12 bases between the two ends. CDR1 and CDR2 (germline): SGHTS, YDEGEE. The DNA for the CDR3 is TGTGCCAGCAGCAGGGGACTCGACCAGTACTTC. Amino acids: CASSRGLDQYF.

This chain uses TRBV4-3 with TRBJ1-4; D is uncertain. Germline V gene data show CDR1 as LGHNA and CDR2 as YSLEER. This CDR3 contains 17 residues. V was shortened by 0 bases and J by 7 bases, with 18 bases between the two germline ends. CDR3 sequence reads: CASSQDGVGPLSEKLFF. The CDR3 bases are TGCGCCAGCAGCCAAGATGGGGTAGGGCCCTTAAGTGAAAAACTGTTTTTT.

This clone has only one observation. CDR3 loop: CASSSAPGQGGYTF. CDR3 DNA: TGTGCCAGCAGCTCCGCTCCCGGACAGGGAGGCTACACCTTC. The V call is TRBV7-9, the J call TRBJ1-2; TRBD1 matches 8 bases. V was pared by 4 bases and J by 8 bases, with 9 bases of the junction left unmatched. Germline CDR1 SEHNR, CDR2 FQNEAQ (reference sequence). The CDR3 loop spans 14 amino acids.

The chain is built from TRBV4-3 and TRBJ1-1; a possible D gene is TRBD1 (6 bases). Trimming removed 0 bases at V and 4 bases at J, with 9 bases between. In germline, CDR1 is LGHNA, CDR2 YSLEER. CDR3 length: 14 amino acids. CDR3 DNA: TGCGCCAGCAGCCAAGAAGGGGGTGGCACTGAAGCTTTCTTT. Translating gives CASSQEGGGTEAFF.

By sample share, this clone is large. The rearrangement uses TRBV6-1 and TRBJ1-5; D may be TRBD1 (6 bases). The CDR3 spans 15 residues. Germline loops: CDR1 MNHNS, CDR2 SASEGT. Trimming took off 1 base at V and 7 bases at J, with 14 bases between the two ends. CDR3 in DNA: TGTGCCAGCAGTGAAGAAGGGGGGGGTGCACAGCCCCAGCATTTT. Protein: CASSEEGGGAQPQHF.

V is TRBV4-3 and J is TRBJ2-7; 7 positions match TRBD2. V was pared by 3 bases and J by 0 bases, with 2 bases of the junction left unmatched. CDR3 size: 14 residues. CDR1 is LGHNA, CDR2 YSLEER, per germline. DNA for the CDR3: TGCGCCAGCAGCCAGGGGGGGAGCTCCTACGAGCAGTACTTC. It yields the protein CASSQGGSSYEQYF.

The chain is built from TRBV7-9 and TRBJ2-3, with 7 bases aligning to TRBD2. The germline CDR1 and CDR2 sequences are SEHNR and FQNEAQ (reference sequence). The junction had 7 bases not matched to a gene; V was cut back by 2 bases and J by 2 bases. CDR3 length: 16 amino acids. In DNA form, the CDR3 reads TGTGCCAGCAGCTTAAACGTCGGGGGGAACACAGATACGCAGTATTTT. Encoded protein: CASSLNVGGNTDTQYF.

This chain uses TRBV10-2 with TRBJ2-5; TRBD2 matches 9 bases. J lost 5 bases, V lost 7 bases, and 5 bases had no gene match. The CDR3 has 13 amino acids. Looked up from germline, CDR1 is WSHSY and CDR2 is SAAADI. The CDR3 loop reads CASIGTSMETQYF. CDR3 in DNA: TGCGCCAGCATCGGGACTAGCATGGAGACCCAGTACTTC.

The rearrangement joins TRBV9 to TRBJ2-7; TRBD1 might be the D (5 bases). The V end lost 3 bases, the J end lost 4 bases, and 8 bases lay between the germline ends. This CDR3 is built from 12 residues. Germline-derived CDR1 and CDR2 are SGDLS and YYNGEE. The CDR3 DNA follows: TGTGCCAGCAGCGGGACATCTTACGAGCAGTACTTC. Protein product: CASSGTSYEQYF.

V is TRBV2 and J is TRBJ1-4, with D unclear. V was pared by 2 bases and J by 4 bases, with 11 bases between. Germline-derived CDR1 and CDR2 are SNHLY and FYNNEI. This CDR3 has 15 amino acids. CDR3 coding DNA: TGTGCCAGCAGTGAACGGTCCTCTTATAATGAAAAACTGTTTTTT. Translating gives CASSERSSYNEKLFF. Full variable domain (missing parts from reference TRBV2 and TRBJ1-4): EPEVTQTPSHQVTQMGQEVILRCVPISNHLYFYWYRQILGQKVEFLVSFYNNEISEKSEIFDDQFSVERPDGSNFTLKIRSTKLEDSAMYFCASSERSSYNEKLFFGSGTQLSVL.

This rearrangement joins TRBV5-6 to TRBJ2-7; TRBD2 might be the D (5 bases). V lost 2 bases and J lost 3, with 18 bases in between. The germline V gene encodes CDR1 SGHDT and CDR2 YYEEEE. The length of the CDR3 is 16 residues. This CDR3 is CASSFMSSRGGYEQYF. CDR3 in DNA: TGTGCCAGCAGCTTTATGAGCTCTCGGGGTGGCTACGAGCAGTACTTC.